The 8 T cell receptor beta chains in this list originate from one sample, sequenced in a study of immune heterogeneity within non-small cell lung tumors. The authors amplified TCR beta CDR3 by multiplex PCR with 32 V and 13 J primers. TCRdb re-called the multiplex PCR reads through MiXCR, storing one row per CDR3 protein. Among some 14,000 distinct CDR3 sequences listed, about 30% were seen once. The template consisted of bulk tumor genomic DNA, with about 0.65 ug used per sample. In surgery, several biopsies were collected from each primary tumor at widely spaced sites. Each patient presented with untreated, newly diagnosed non-small cell lung cancer and received curative surgery. The source material was lung tumor tissue. These receptors were obtained from a man aged 40-49 years with non-small cell lung cancer.

This clonotype was observed at least ten times. V gene TRBV15 combines with J gene TRBJ2-2, with D hard to call. Germline V gives CDR1 LNHNV, CDR2 YYDKDF (reference sequence). Trimming cost V 3 bases and J 5 bases, with 4 bases left between them. This CDR3 comprises 12 residues. DNA of the CDR3: TGTGCCACCAGCAGGAATACCGGGGAGCTGTTTTTT. It codes for CATSRNTGELFF.

This clonotype was counted a few times. The chain recombines TRBV28 with TRBJ2-4; D is uncertain. The CDR3 spans 11 residues. With 5 bases removed from V and 5 bases from J, the gap between germline ends came to 4 bases. Per germline, CDR1 MDHEN and CDR2 SYDVKM. CDR3 protein: CASSLQNIQYF. In DNA form, the CDR3 reads TGTGCCAGCAGTCTCCAAAACATTCAGTACTTC.

This clonotype appeared a few times. The chain uses TRBV7-3 and TRBJ2-3; TRBD1 is a possible D gene (5 bases). Trimming stripped 4 bases from V and 3 bases from J, with 8 bases between. Germline V gene data show CDR1 as SGHTA and CDR2 as FQGTGA. The CDR3 is 13 residues long. CDR3 sequence reads: CASSSQGTDTQYF. CDR3 nucleotide sequence: TGTGCCAGCAGCTCCCAGGGTACAGATACGCAGTATTTT.

Remarks on this clonotype: A much larger clone differs from this one at a single base, so this may be a read error. This rearrangement joins TRBV19 to TRBJ2-1, with no clear D. This CDR3 has 11 residues. V shed 6 bases and J shed 7 bases, with 7 bases lying between them. From germline, CDR1 is LNHDA and CDR2 SQIVND (reference sequence). The CDR3 loop reads CASRAKNEQFF. DNA of the CDR3: TGTGCCAGTAGGGCAAAGAATGAGCAGTTCTTC.

This clonotype was found a few times. The chain combines TRBV6-1 with TRBJ1-2, with D uncertain. The V gene's germline CDR1 is MNHNS and CDR2 SASEGT. V lost 6 bases to trimming and J lost 4 bases, with 9 bases between them. The CDR3 covers 12 residues. The CDR3, as DNA: TGTGCCAGCAGCCAACTAGGCTATGGCTACACCTTC. Translated: CASSQLGYGYTF.

J is TRBJ2-1 and V is TRBV6-2 or TRBV6-3; TRBD2 matches 7 bases. The CDR3 is 16 residues long. V was pared by 6 bases and J by 1 base, with 9 bases of the junction left unmatched. In germline, CDR1 is MNHEY, CDR2 SVGEGT. The CDR3 DNA sequence: TGTGCCAGCAGCGAGAGCGGGGTGGGATCCTACAATGAGCAGTTCTTC. It is translated as CASSESGVGSYNEQFF.

This clonotype is medium-sized (0.01 to 0.1%). V gene TRBV6-4 combines with J gene TRBJ2-7, with TRBD1 identical over 9 bases. The trim removed 6 bases at V and 2 bases at J, leaving 5 bases unmatched. This CDR3 spans 14 amino acids. Germline CDR1 MRHNA, CDR2 SNTAGT. CDR3 sequence: CASRTGGSPYEQYF. Written as DNA, the CDR3 is TGTGCCAGCAGGACAGGGGGGAGCCCCTACGAGCAGTACTTC.

This clonotype rates as medium-sized. The chain joins TRBV27 to TRBJ2-7; 7 bases align to TRBD2. Trimming removed 1 base from V and 1 base from J; junction bases left unmatched: 1. The germline CDR1 and CDR2 sequences are MNHEY and SMNVEV (reference sequence). The CDR3 covers 14 residues. The CDR3 protein is CASSLWGGSYEQYF. CDR3 nucleotide sequence: TGTGCCAGCAGTTTATGGGGGGGATCCTACGAGCAGTACTTC.